The source of this TCR beta chain is a study of beta chain features in type 1 diabetes. The study's findings and limits: Moderate yet significant TCRB CDR3 shortening was seen in Type 1 diabetes patients in all four CD4+ subsets.

Germline values: CDR1 SEHNR, CDR2 FQNEAQ (reference sequence). The CDR3 has 9 residues. Between the trimmed V and J ends, which lost 8 bases and 7 bases, there was a span of 6 bases. As to this clone: Its antigen remains unidentified.

Reverse transcribing all isolated RNA meant expressed TCRB transcripts were sequenced. Libraries were prepared by immunoSEQ multiplex PCR; TCRdb keeps only in-frame clonotypes and omits some of them. The sample consists of fewer than 550,000 clones, approximately 10% of them appearing once. This TCR was recovered from a woman aged 18-29 years in good health. The chain is built from TRBV7-9 and TRBJ2-7; D unresolved. Sequenced: naive CD4+ T cells from blood. CDR3 in DNA: TGTGCCAGCCGGCCGGAGCAGTACGTC. As protein: CASRPEQYV.